The 3 T cell receptor beta chains presented below share a single source sample, sequenced in a study of blood T cell repertoires in COVID-19. Repertoires were generated with immunoSEQ multiplex PCR, while TCRdb's copy carries only in-frame clones and drops some. Among roughly 67,000 clones listed, 80% to 85% were seen once. What was sequenced was peripheral blood. The receptors were gathered from a man aged 45-60 years with active COVID-19.

The V and J genes are TRBV5-4 and TRBJ2-5, with TRBD2 matching over 11 bases. Germline loops: CDR1 SGHNT, CDR2 YYREEE (reference sequence). V gave up 7 bases and J gave up 7 bases; unmatched junction bases: 12. This CDR3 is built from 15 residues. The CDR3 is CASGTSGSNRGTQYF. CDR3 bases: TGTGCCAGCGGGACTAGCGGTTCCAACCGGGGGACCCAGTACTTC.

This clone qualifies as medium-sized. The CDR3 DNA follows: TGCGCCAGCAGCCGCGGGACAGGGGGGATCTACGAGCAGTACTTC. Translated: CASSRGTGGIYEQYF. The chain carries TRBV4-1 and TRBJ2-7, with 11 nucleotides matching TRBD1. In germline, CDR1 is MGHRA, CDR2 YSYEKL. This CDR3 is 15 amino acids long. V shed 4 bases and J 3 bases; nucleotides not matched to a gene: 5.

This clone was observed a few times. The rearrangement joins TRBV4-3 to TRBJ2-7; the match to TRBD1 covers 7 bases. The CDR3 extends over 13 amino acids. V gave up 0 bases and J gave up 7 bases; unmatched junction bases: 3. Germline CDR1 LGHNA, CDR2 YSLEER. The CDR3, as DNA: TGCGCCAGCAGCCAAGAGACAGGGAGAGAGCAGTACTTC. Its translation: CASSQETGREQYF.